The rows below give T cell receptor beta chains drawn from one sample of a study of tumor and adjacent non-tumor tissue in lung cancer. Via MiXCR, TCRdb re-called the multiplex PCR reads, giving one row per CDR3 protein. The sample lists about 90,000 distinct CDR3 sequences, around 80% seen once, with 21% in the top ten. Input material: distant non-tumor lung tissue. The source of these receptors is a woman in her fifties or sixties with non-small cell lung cancer. CDR3s include the opening cysteine and the closing phenylalanine or tryptophan. The D gene is left open where the match is weak. Size is omitted from some rows. Given values are once, few, many or a class for expanded clones.

v_gene	j_gene	d_gene	len	abundance	CDR3aa	CDR3nt
TRBV7-9	TRBJ1-1	NA	16	NA	CASSLGPLGPNTEVFF	TGTGCCAGCAGCTTGGGACCCTTGGGGCCGAACACTGAAGTTTTCTTT
TRBV6-5	TRBJ2-5	NA	14	NA	CASSFKDIQGTQYF	TGTGCCAGCAGTTTCAAGGACATCCAAGGGACCCAGTACTTC
TRBV10-2	TRBJ1-5	NA	15	NA	CASSEDLLLSDTQHF	TGCGCCAGCAGTGAGGACTTGCTCCTTTCAGATACGCAGCATTTT
TRBV11-2	TRBJ1-5	NA	13	NA	CARSLGETQPQHF	TGTGCTAGAAGCTTAGGCGAGACCCAGCCCCAGCATTTT
TRBV28	TRBJ1-4	NA	14	once	CTSNLFQPNEKLFF	TGTACCAGCAATTTGTTTCAGCCTAATGAAAAACTGTTTTTT
TRBV5-1	TRBJ2-7	TRBD2	14	NA	CAGKPSSGIYEQYF	TGCGCCGGCAAACCTTCTAGCGGAATTTACGAGCAGTACTTC
TRBV4-1	TRBJ2-3	NA	13	NA	CVSSRPSTDTQYF	TGCGTCAGCAGCCGTCCTAGTACAGATACGCAGTATTTC
TRBV11-2	TRBJ2-7	TRBD1	15	NA	CTGSTGTGRAYEQYF	TGTACCGGCAGCACCGGGACAGGACGCGCCTACGAGCAGTACTTC
TRBV12-3/TRBV12-4	TRBJ2-2	TRBD1	16	NA	CASRPPQGANTVELFF	TGTGCCAGCAGGCCCCCTCAGGGGGCGAACACCGTGGAGTTGTTTTTT
TRBV7-6	TRBJ2-1	NA	16	few	CASTPTSDGAYNEQFF	TGTGCCAGCACCCCAACCTCCGACGGAGCCTACAATGAGCAGTTCTTC
TRBV6-6	TRBJ1-4	TRBD1	14	many	CASSSRDRNEKLFF	TGTGCCAGCAGTTCCCGGGACAGGAACGAAAAACTGTTTTTT
TRBV6-5	TRBJ2-1	NA	11	NA	CAGRNYNEQFF	TGTGCCGGCAGGAATTACAATGAGCAGTTTTTC
TRBV4-2	TRBJ1-5	NA	15	NA	CARGQDLTNNQPQHF	TGTGCCCGCGGCCAAGACCTCACTAACAATCAGCCCCAGCATTTT
TRBV12-3/TRBV12-4	TRBJ1-1	NA	14	NA	CACSFLGQNTEAFF	TGTGCCTGCAGTTTTCTTGGACAGAACACTGAAGCTTTCTTC
TRBV6-1	TRBJ2-5	TRBD2	15	many	CASSGLAGDQETQYF	TGTGCCAGCAGTGGACTAGCGGGAGACCAAGAGACCCAGTACTTC
TRBV10-3	TRBJ1-1	NA	12	many	CAHSITGSEAFF	TGTGCCCATAGCATTACGGGATCCGAAGCTTTCTTT
TRBV6-5	TRBJ1-6	NA	14	NA	CASSSREIYSPLHF	TGTGCCAGCAGTTCCAGAGAGATCTATTCACCCCTCCACTTT
TRBV29-1	TRBJ2-5	NA	16	NA	CSVEDRGPRPGKTQYF	TGCAGCGTTGAAGATCGAGGGCCGAGACCAGGGAAGACCCAATACTTC
TRBV16	TRBJ2-1	NA	15	many	CASSGAEGSYNEQFF	TGTGCCAGCAGCGGAGCAGAGGGAAGCTACAATGAGCAGTTCTTC
TRBV4-1	TRBJ2-3	NA	15	few	CASSQSGRGTDTQYF	TGCGCCAGCAGCCAATCGGGACGGGGCACAGATACCCAGTATTTT
TRBV24-1	TRBJ2-1	NA	16	many	CATSDPGDSWSNEQFF	TGTGCCACCAGTGACCCAGGGGACTCCTGGTCCAATGAGCAGTTCTTC
TRBV4-1	TRBJ1-6	NA	14	NA	CASSHGSRDSPLHF	TGCGCCAGCAGCCATGGGTCAAGGGACTCACCCCTCCACTTT
TRBV28	TRBJ1-1	TRBD1	14	many	CASRTGERNTEAFF	TGTGCCAGCAGAACAGGGGAGAGGAACACTGAAGCTTTCTTT
TRBV28	TRBJ1-2	TRBD1	16	many	CASSQGTITGGYGYTF	TGTGCCAGCAGCCAGGGGACCATTACAGGGGGCTATGGCTACACCTTC
TRBV29-1	TRBJ2-5	TRBD2	14	many	CSVPIGGNQETQYF	TGCAGCGTCCCCATCGGGGGGAACCAAGAGACCCAGTACTTC
TRBV6-6	TRBJ1-6	TRBD1	14	NA	CAYSLGQGSSPLHF	TGTGCCTACAGTCTAGGACAGGGGAGTTCACCCCTCCACTTT
TRBV2	TRBJ1-5	TRBD1	15	NA	CASSQDRESNQPQHF	TGTGCCAGCAGTCAAGACAGGGAGAGCAATCAGCCCCAGCATTTT
TRBV7-9	TRBJ1-4	NA	14	NA	CASSLVWTDEKLFF	TGTGCCAGCAGCTTAGTCTGGACTGATGAAAAACTGTTTTTT
TRBV28	TRBJ1-5	NA	12	NA	CAISSTGQSQHF	TGTGCCATCAGTTCTACAGGGCAGTCCCAGCATTTT
TRBV6-2/TRBV6-3	TRBJ2-7	NA	13	NA	CTSSWDSWYEQYF	TGTACCAGCAGTTGGGATAGCTGGTACGAGCAGTACTTC
TRBV28	TRBJ1-2	TRBD1	13	few	CASGSGQGSGYTF	TGTGCCAGCGGTTCCGGACAGGGGTCTGGCTACACCTTC
TRBV29-1	TRBJ2-1	TRBD2	17	NA	CSVGDLAGWSSYNEQFF	TGTAGCGTTGGAGATCTAGCGGGGTGGAGCTCCTACAATGAACAGTTCTTC
TRBV7-9	TRBJ2-7	TRBD2	16	NA	CASSSSYGSGNPEQYF	TGTGCCAGCAGCTCGTCCTATGGTAGCGGGAACCCCGAGCAGTACTTC
TRBV12-3/TRBV12-4	TRBJ1-2	NA	16	NA	CANSSRQGRRTYGYTF	TGTGCCAACAGTTCACGTCAGGGTAGGCGTACCTATGGCTACACCTTC
TRBV12-3/TRBV12-4	TRBJ2-7	TRBD1	12	once	CTSSTGGSEQYF	TGTACCAGCAGCACAGGGGGTAGCGAGCAGTACTTC
TRBV29-1	TRBJ2-7	NA	11	once	CSVSLDGEQYF	TGCAGCGTCTCCCTTGACGGCGAGCAGTACTTC
TRBV11-2	TRBJ2-1	NA	17	few	CASSLTTSGRIYNEQFF	TGTGCCAGCAGCTTGACGACTAGTGGGAGAATCTACAATGAGCAGTTCTTC
TRBV20-1	TRBJ2-5	TRBD2	15	NA	CSVRSLTSGLETQYF	TGCAGTGTTAGATCCCTGACTAGCGGGTTAGAGACCCAATACTTC
TRBV7-8	TRBJ1-4	NA	15	NA	CASSLDGRGGEKLFF	TGTGCCAGCAGCTTAGATGGCAGGGGAGGGGAAAAACTGTTCTTT
TRBV10-3	TRBJ2-1	NA	14	once	CDTLGANRHNEQFF	TGTGACACCCTGGGGGCTAACAGACACAATGAGCAGTTCTTC